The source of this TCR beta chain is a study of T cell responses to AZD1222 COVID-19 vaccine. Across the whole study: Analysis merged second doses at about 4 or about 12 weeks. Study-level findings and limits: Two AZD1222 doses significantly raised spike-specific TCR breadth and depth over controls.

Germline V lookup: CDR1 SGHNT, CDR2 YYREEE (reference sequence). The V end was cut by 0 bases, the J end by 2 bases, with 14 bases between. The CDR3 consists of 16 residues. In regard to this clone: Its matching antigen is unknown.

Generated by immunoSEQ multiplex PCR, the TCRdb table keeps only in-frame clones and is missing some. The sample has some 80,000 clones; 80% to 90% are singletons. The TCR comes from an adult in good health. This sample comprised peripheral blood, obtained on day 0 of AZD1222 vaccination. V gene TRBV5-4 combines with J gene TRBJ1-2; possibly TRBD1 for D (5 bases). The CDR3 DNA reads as TGTGCCAGCAGCTTGGTTAAAGGGGCGGGAAACTATGGCTACACCTTC. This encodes CASSLVKGAGNYGYTF.